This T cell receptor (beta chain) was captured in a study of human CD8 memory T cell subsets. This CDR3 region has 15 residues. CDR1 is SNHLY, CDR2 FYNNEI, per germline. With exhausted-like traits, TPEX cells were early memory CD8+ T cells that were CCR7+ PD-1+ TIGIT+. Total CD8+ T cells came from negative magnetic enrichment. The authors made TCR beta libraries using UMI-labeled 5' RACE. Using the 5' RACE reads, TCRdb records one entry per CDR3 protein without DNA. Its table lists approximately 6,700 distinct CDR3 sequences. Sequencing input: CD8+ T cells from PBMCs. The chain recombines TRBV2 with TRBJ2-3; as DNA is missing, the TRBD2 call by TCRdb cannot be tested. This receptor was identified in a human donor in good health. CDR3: CATNGLAGYTDTQYF.